This passage covers 14 T cell receptor beta chains from one sample sequenced in a study of CD8+ T cells in alopecia areata. Extracted from the samples, RNA was reverse transcribed into cDNA to serve as the sequencing template. Produced via immunoSEQ multiplex PCR; TCRdb's table is partial and in-frame only. The profile shows fewer than 250,000 clones, less than 65% of them singletons. The treatment is: oral pan-JAK inhibitor, 5-10 mg twice daily. Here the sequenced sample was CD4+ T cells sorted from blood, taken at week 24, from a patient treated with tofacitinib. The receptors originated from a human donor with alopecia areata.

In its sample, this clone was seen a few times. This chain connects TRBV7-9 to TRBJ1-2; the D gene is possibly TRBD1 (6 bases). The germline V gene has CDR1 SEHNR and CDR2 FQNEAQ (reference sequence). Trimming pared 4 bases from V and 6 bases from J, leaving 9 bases between. This CDR3 contains 12 residues. CDR3 protein: CASSYYRDGYTF. The CDR3 DNA sequence: TGTGCCAGCAGCTACTACAGGGATGGCTACACCTTC.

The chain joins TRBV7-6 to TRBJ2-1, with 11 positions matching TRBD2. CDR1 and CDR2 from the germline V gene are SGHVS and FNYEAQ. The V gene end was trimmed by 4 bases and the J gene end by 15 bases; junction bases not matched to a gene: 8. The CDR3 spans 13 residues. The CDR3 loop is CASSSGLAGPPFF. The CDR3, as DNA: TGTGCCAGCAGCTCTGGACTAGCGGGCCCCCCGTTCTTC.

This chain joins TRBV7-6 and TRBJ2-7; D gene ambiguous. V was cut by 4 bases and J by 3 bases, with 13 bases left in between. The length of the CDR3 is 14 residues. In germline, CDR1 is SGHVS, CDR2 FNYEAQ. In DNA, the CDR3 is TGTGCCAGCAGCTCGTCGGCACCCGGCTACGAGCAGTACTTC. It specifies CASSSSAPGYEQYF.

This clone showed up just once. This chain joins TRBV29-1 and TRBJ2-4, with D perhaps assigned TRBD1 or TRBD2 (5 bases each). Germline assignment: CDR1 SQVTM and CDR2 ANQGSEA. The CDR3 runs 11 residues. V lost 4 bases and J 6 bases, leaving 7 bases between the germline ends. In DNA, the CDR3 is TGCAGCGTTGCCGGGACAAACATTCAGTACTTC. Its translation is CSVAGTNIQYF.

The V and J genes are TRBV10-3 and TRBJ1-2; D is unresolved. V was trimmed by 2 bases and J by 6 bases, leaving 10 bases between them. Germline assignment: CDR1 ENHRY and CDR2 SYGVKD. This CDR3 comprises 13 residues. CDR3 region: CAISEVGLDGYTF. The CDR3 coding sequence is TGTGCCATCAGTGAGGTAGGGTTGGATGGCTACACCTTC.

The gene calls are TRBV29-1 and TRBJ2-7; 8 bases map to TRBD1. The V gene's germline CDR1 is SQVTM and CDR2 ANQGSEA. This CDR3 comprises 13 residues. V lost 4 bases and J lost 2; bases outside the gene matches: 4. CDR3: CSVVAGGAYEQYF. In nucleotides, the CDR3 is TGCAGCGTTGTGGCAGGGGGCGCCTACGAGCAGTACTTC.

This rearrangement joins TRBV29-1 to TRBJ1-1; tentatively, D is TRBD1 (5 bases). The V and J ends lost 6 bases and 4 bases respectively, with 15 bases between them. The CDR3 runs to 13 residues. Germline V gene lookup returns CDR1 SQVTM and CDR2 ANQGSEA. The CDR3 spells CSVGGEGATEAFF. The CDR3 DNA sequence: TGCAGCGTCGGGGGGGAAGGGGCCACTGAAGCTTTCTTT. Looking up the rest from reference TRBV29-1 and TRBJ1-1 gives the full variable domain: SAVISQKPSRDICQRGTSLTIQCQVDSQVTMMFWYRQQPGQSLTLIATANQGSEATYESGFVIDKFPISRPNLTFSTLTVSNMSPEDSSIYLCSVGGEGATEAFFGQGTRLTVV.

J is TRBJ2-3 and V is TRBV18, with D perhaps TRBD1 (5 bases). From germline, CDR1 is KGHSH and CDR2 LQKENI. Trimming pared 10 bases from V and 3 bases from J, leaving 8 bases between. The length of the CDR3 is 11 residues. In nucleotides, the CDR3 is TGTGCCACACAGGCTACAGATACGCAGTATTTT. Encoded protein: CATQATDTQYF. Looking up the rest from reference TRBV18 and TRBJ2-3 gives the full variable domain: NAGVMQNPRHLVRRRGQEARLRCSPMKGHSHVYWYRQLPEEGLKFMVYLQKENIIDESGMPKERFSAEFPKEGPSILRIQQVVRGDSAAYFCATQATDTQYFGPGTRLTVL.

The chain carries TRBV15 and TRBJ1-6; perhaps TRBD1 as D (5 bases). The CDR3 runs to 14 residues. The germline V gene encodes CDR1 LNHNV and CDR2 YYDKDF (reference sequence). Trimming took off 7 bases at V and 8 bases at J, with 15 bases between the two ends. CDR3 DNA: TGTGCCACCACCTCAGGGATCGGTGATTCACCCCTCCACTTT. This sequence encodes CATTSGIGDSPLHF.

This chain uses TRBV6-5 with TRBJ1-1, with D hard to call. Germline CDR1 reads MNHEY; CDR2 reads SVGAGI. The CDR3 loop spans 14 amino acids. V dropped 0 bases and J dropped 2 bases, with 7 bases sitting between them. The CDR3 DNA reads TGTGCCAGCAGTTACTCGAGGGATAACACTGAAGCTTTCTTT. It specifies CASSYSRDNTEAFF.

The genes are TRBV29-1 and TRBJ1-4; maybe TRBD1 (5 bases). This CDR3 is built from 14 residues. V gave up 0 bases and J gave up 7 bases, with 12 bases separating them. Germline V gene data show CDR1 as SQVTM and CDR2 as ANQGSEA. CDR3 sequence: CSVEEEGKGEKLFF. The DNA of the CDR3 is TGCAGCGTTGAAGAGGAGGGGAAAGGTGAAAAACTGTTTTTT. Looking up the rest from reference TRBV29-1 and TRBJ1-4 gives the full variable domain: SAVISQKPSRDICQRGTSLTIQCQVDSQVTMMFWYRQQPGQSLTLIATANQGSEATYESGFVIDKFPISRPNLTFSTLTVSNMSPEDSSIYLCSVEEEGKGEKLFFGSGTQLSVL.

The chain recombines TRBV5-1 with TRBJ2-3; TRBD1 is a possible D gene (5 bases). V gave up 0 bases and J gave up 0 bases, with 14 bases separating them. Germline V gives CDR1 SGHRS, CDR2 YFSETQ. The CDR3 runs to 17 residues. The CDR3 DNA sequence: TGCGCCAGCAGCTTGGCGGTCCAGGGCCGTAGCACAGATACGCAGTATTTT. It codes for CASSLAVQGRSTDTQYF.

The chain uses TRBV28 and TRBJ1-5; 8 bases fit TRBD1. CDR3 size: 16 residues. CDR1 and CDR2 (germline): MDHEN, SYDVKM. V shed 5 bases, J shed 6 bases, and the junction held 12 bases outside the gene matches. The CDR3 nucleotides are TGTGCCAGCAGTACCACGGACAGGGTCAGTCGTCAGCCCCAGCATTTT. Encoded protein: CASSTTDRVSRQPQHF.

This clone was seen more than once but under ten times. This chain links TRBV6-1 with TRBJ1-3; tentatively, D is TRBD1 (5 bases). Trimming pared 1 base from V and 4 bases from J, leaving 11 bases between. The CDR3 loop spans 15 amino acids. The germline gives CDR1 MNHNS, CDR2 SASEGT. The CDR3 sequence is CASSEEGRAGNTIYF. As DNA, the CDR3 is TGTGCCAGCAGTGAAGAGGGCAGGGCCGGAAACACCATATATTTT.